These 14 T cell receptor beta chains were sequenced from one sample in a study of regulatory T cells in long-lasting Graves disease. As for time point: newly diagnosed GD, antithyroid drugs for less than 3 months. The authors made the TCR library using RNA they extracted from PBMCs. Arm-PCR of CDR3 regions and iRepertoire HTBI primers were the basis on which TCR beta libraries were built. TCRdb independently ran MiXCR on the multiplex PCR reads; one entry per CDR3 protein. The sample includes roughly 500,000 distinct CDR3 sequences, about 15% seen only once; the top ten take roughly a sixth. These data are also associated with another study on T cells in Graves' hyperthyroidism and ophthalmopathy.

The sequencing here drew on peripheral blood mononuclear cells (PBMCs), taken at new diagnosis, from a patient treated with antithyroid drugs. The receptors stem from a woman in her fifties or sixties with Graves disease.

The rearrangement links TRBV28 to TRBJ1-5, with a weak D call TRBD1 (5 bases). In germline, CDR1 is MDHEN, CDR2 SYDVKM. The CDR3 runs to 13 residues. V lost 7 bases to trimming and J lost 3 bases, with 10 bases between them. The CDR3 is CASTPDINQPQHF. The CDR3 DNA follows: TGTGCCAGCACCCCGGACATCAATCAGCCCCAGCATTTT.

This chain joins TRBV9 and TRBJ2-2; 7 bases are a match to TRBD2. V was pared by 6 bases and J by 2 bases, with 10 bases of the junction left unmatched. Germline V lookup: CDR1 SGDLS, CDR2 YYNGEE. The CDR3 loop spans 16 amino acids. CDR3 sequence: CASTQNRDYNTGELFF. DNA of the CDR3: TGTGCCAGCACCCAAAACCGGGACTATAACACCGGGGAGCTGTTTTTT.

This clonotype was detected many times. The rearrangement links TRBV7-9 to TRBJ2-7, with 7 bases fitting TRBD2. CDR3 length equals 15 residues. Trimming cost V 0 bases and J 4 bases; bases outside gene matches: 6. Germline V gene lookup returns CDR1 SEHNR and CDR2 FQNEAQ (reference sequence). The CDR3 region has the DNA TGTGCCAGCAGCTTAGCTCCTAGCGGAGGGTACGAGCAGTACTTC. Its translation: CASSLAPSGGYEQYF.

To note about this clonotype: The junction departs from germline at one end; a sequencing error may be responsible. This rearrangement joins TRBV7-9 to TRBJ2-7, with 11 bases matching TRBD2. Per germline, CDR1 SEHNR and CDR2 FQNEAQ (reference sequence). This CDR3 comprises 18 residues. The chain's CDR3 is CVSSLTSRPSGRSYEQYF. The CDR3 nucleotides are TGTGTCAGCAGCTTAACCTCCCGGCCTAGCGGGAGGAGTTACGAGCAGTACTTC.

This rearrangement joins TRBV7-9 to TRBJ2-1, with no clear D. This CDR3 is 12 amino acids long. V dropped 3 bases and J dropped 10 bases, with 10 bases sitting between them. The germline gives CDR1 SEHNR, CDR2 FQNEAQ (reference sequence). The CDR3 nucleotides read TGTGCCAGCAGCTTCAATACCGGCGAGCAGTTCTTC. Protein sequence: CASSFNTGEQFF. Together with reference TRBV7-9 and TRBJ2-1, the CDR3 gives the full variable domain: DTGVSQNPRHKITKRGQNVTFRCDPISEHNRLYWYRQTLGQGPEFLTYFQNEAQLEKSRLLSDRFSAERPKGSFSTLEIQRTEQGDSAMYLCASSFNTGEQFFGPGTRLTVL.

This clonotype has only a few counts. This chain uses TRBV5-1 with TRBJ1-1, with a tentative D call TRBD1 (6 bases). V dropped 4 bases and J dropped 0 bases, with 19 bases sitting between them. Per germline, CDR1 SGHRS and CDR2 YFSETQ. CDR3 size: 17 residues. This CDR3 is CASSPPGHSAMNTEAFF. CDR3 nucleotides: TGCGCCAGCAGCCCGCCGGGACATAGTGCCATGAACACTGAAGCTTTCTTT. The full variable domain, with the rest looked up from reference TRBV5-1 and TRBJ1-1, is KAGVTQTPRYLIKTRGQQVTLSCSPISGHRSVSWYQQTPGQGLQFLFEYFSETQRNKGNFPGRFSGRQFSNSRSEMNVSTLELGDSALYLCASSPPGHSAMNTEAFFGQGTRLTVV.

This clonotype was counted only a few times. J is TRBJ1-6 and V is TRBV6-1; 9 nucleotides match TRBD1. V was clipped by 7 bases and J by 8 bases; unmatched bases: 9. CDR3 length: 15 residues. Germline assignment: CDR1 MNHNS and CDR2 SASEGT. CDR3 sequence reads: CASIPGTGRDSPLHF. The DNA of the CDR3 is TGTGCCAGCATCCCCGGGACAGGGCGGGATTCACCCCTCCACTTT.

The chain has TRBV18 and TRBJ2-7, with a possible D match to TRBD1 (6 bases). V dropped 3 bases and J dropped 3 bases, with 15 bases sitting between them. CDR3 size: 15 residues. In germline, CDR1 is KGHSH, CDR2 LQKENI. The CDR3 nucleotides read TGTGCCAGCTCACCTAGGACAGATCAAGGCTACGAGCAGTACTTC. Protein: CASSPRTDQGYEQYF.

This clonotype was found a few times. The rearrangement links TRBV5-1 to TRBJ2-7, with D unresolved. The CDR3 consists of 13 residues. Trimming cost V 5 bases and J 1 base, with 10 bases left between them. Germline V gene lookup returns CDR1 SGHRS and CDR2 YFSETQ. Written as DNA, the CDR3 is TGCGCCAGCAGAGCCGGAGAATCCTACGAGCAGTACTTC. Its translation is CASRAGESYEQYF.

This clonotype came up a few times. V is TRBV9 and J is TRBJ2-5, with a possible D match to TRBD2 (7 bases). Looked up from germline, CDR1 is SGDLS and CDR2 is YYNGEE. This CDR3 has 15 amino acids. The V end was cut by 0 bases, the J end by 2 bases, with 11 bases between. CDR3 DNA: TGTGCCAGCAGCGTAGGAGGGGGGGAACAAGAGACCCAGTACTTC. This codes for CASSVGGGEQETQYF.

This clonotype showed up just a few times. The chain combines TRBV6-1 with TRBJ2-1; the D gene is possibly TRBD2 (6 bases). Germline V gene sequence: CDR1 MNHNS, CDR2 SASEGT. The CDR3 length is 15 residues. V was cut by 6 bases and J by 2 bases, with 14 bases left in between. The CDR3 DNA reads as TGTGCCAGCAGACGGCGGGACGGGGCCTACAATGAGCAGTTCTTC. It yields the protein CASRRRDGAYNEQFF.

This clonotype was found many times. J is TRBJ2-5 and V is TRBV6-2 or TRBV6-3; 8 bases are a match to TRBD2. The junction had 5 bases not matched to a gene; V was cut back by 6 bases and J by 2 bases. The germline CDR1 and CDR2 sequences are MNHEY and SVGEGT. The CDR3 has 14 residues. This chain's CDR3 is CASSQLAEQETQYF. The CDR3 region has the DNA TGTGCCAGCAGCCAACTAGCGGAACAAGAGACCCAGTACTTC.

This clonotype was counted a few times. The chain carries TRBV5-1 and TRBJ2-7, with no clear D. The V gene lost 4 bases and the J gene lost 5 bases, with 13 bases spanning the gap. CDR1 and CDR2 (germline): SGHRS, YFSETQ. CDR3 length equals 13 residues. CDR3 amino acids: CASSPWSPHEQYF. CDR3 nucleotides: TGCGCCAGCAGCCCCTGGTCGCCCCACGAGCAGTACTTC.

This clonotype showed up many times. One junction end disagrees with the germline gene, perhaps due to a read error. The chain carries TRBV3-1 and TRBJ1-2; D remains unclear. The germline V gene encodes CDR1 LGHDT and CDR2 YNNKEL (reference sequence). This CDR3 has 11 residues. In nucleotides, the CDR3 is TGTGCCAGCAGCCAAGATAGGAGCCCTACATTC. Its protein is CASSQDRSPTF.